The TCR beta chain described here comes from a study of HIV-infected patients and healthy controls. Alpha and beta constant-region primers primed reverse transcription of 400 to 650 ng RNA. Alpha and beta chain libraries were made separately by chain-specific third strand synthesis with multiplexing indices. TCRdb passed the 5' RACE reads through MiXCR, listing each CDR3 protein once. The sample consists of under 25,000 distinct CDR3 sequences, roughly 8.2% of them appearing once. This clonotype is medium-sized. Its matching antigen is unknown. V was clipped by 5 bases and J by 0 bases, with 20 bases between them. This CDR3 comprises 17 residues. The germline V gene has CDR1 SGHTA and CDR2 FQGNSA. Whole-study results and caveats: In healthy controls, MAIT alpha CDR3s were common; in HIV+ repertoires, severely depleted. Compared with controls, mean Gini indices were significantly raised in HIV-infected repertoires, possibly indicating oligoclonality. Unequal distinct sequence numbers between patients and controls complicated comparisons.

Whole blood was used without fractionation, so all unsorted peripheral T cells were included. As controls, some 10 uninfected healthy donors gave samples, and four gave two samples roughly 3 months apart. The origin of this receptor is an adult in good health. Sequencing was carried out using blood. J is TRBJ2-7 and V is TRBV7-2, with D possibly TRBD1 on 6 matching bases. The CDR3 DNA sequence: TGTGCCAGCAGCCAACCAGACAGGACTTCGAGCTCCTACGAGCAGTACTTC. Translated: CASSQPDRTSSSYEQYF.